This T cell receptor (beta chain) was recorded in a study of cytomegalovirus exposure and HLA in healthy donors. Across the study: Falling in the Caucasian-associated ancestry cluster were roughly 86% of under 450 genotyped donors.

Donors were ostensibly healthy at sampling, although undocumented immune exposures were probable. Per germline, CDR1 MDHEN and CDR2 SYDVKM. V shed 6 bases and J 4 bases; nucleotides not matched to a gene: 9. CDR3 size: 15 residues. For this clone: Its target is unknown.

PCR was performed using 60 Vbeta and 13 Jbeta primers. Sequencing was performed with immunoSEQ multiplex PCR; in TCRdb, only in-frame clones are kept and a portion is missing. The sample contains some 140,000 clones, approximately 60% of which appear only once. Points from the study as a whole: Reported performance of the classifier showed diagnosis of cytomegalovirus status with high specificity and sensitivity. The majority of TCR sequences were rare, yet some public TCRs appeared in many donors.

The chain joins TRBV28 to TRBJ2-1; 7 bases map to TRBD2. This receptor was obtained from a human donor in good health. The material sequenced was PBMCs. The CDR3 region is CASRRAGVRYNEQFF. In nucleotides, the CDR3 is TGTGCCAGCAGAAGGGCGGGAGTGCGGTACAATGAGCAGTTCTTC. Full variable domain (remainder filled in from reference TRBV28 and TRBJ2-1): DVKVTQSSRYLVKRTGEKVFLECVQDMDHENMFWYRQDPGLGLRLIYFSYDVKMKEKGDIPEGYSVSREKKERFSLILESASTNQTSMYLCASRRAGVRYNEQFFGPGTRLTVL.